The clone carrying this TCR beta chain appeared many times. Between the trimmed V and J ends, which lost 8 bases and 6 bases, there was a span of 10 bases. The germline gives CDR1 MNHNY, CDR2 SVGAGI (reference sequence). CDR3 length: 11 residues. Researchers built TCR beta libraries using quantitative 5'-RACE with molecular barcodes. TCRdb re-analysed the 5' RACE reads in MiXCR, keeping a single row per CDR3 protein. This sample has approximately 110,000 distinct CDR3 sequences, with nearly 25% found just once. This entry is derived from a study of CD8 T cells in ankylosing spondylitis. This chain uses TRBV6-6 with TRBJ1-2; D gene ambiguous. Sequenced material: synovial fluid, either unsorted or a sorted T cell fraction (not recorded which). This TCR came from a male donor with ankylosing spondylitis. DNA of the CDR3: TGTGCCAGCCGTAGACGAGATGGCTACACCTTC. This codes for CASRRRDGYTF.